Below are 9 T cell receptor beta chains sequenced from a single sample in a study of cytotoxic CD8 clonotypes in ibrutinib-treated CLL. Here immunoSEQ multiplex PCR was the method, and the copy in TCRdb shows in-frame clones only, minus some. The data hold about 50,000 clones, with about 57% observed a single time. Sequencing used PBMCs, obtained after 24 months of ibrutinib treatment. The origin of the receptors is a human donor with chronic lymphocytic leukemia.

The chain has TRBV2 and TRBJ1-2; D is undetermined. The V and J ends lost 0 bases and 0 bases respectively, with 14 bases between them. The CDR3 runs to 17 residues. CDR1 and CDR2 from the germline V gene are SNHLY and FYNNEI. CDR3 coding DNA: TGTGCCAGCAGTGAAGCGCGACTATTTACTCCTAACTATGGCTACACCTTC. As protein: CASSEARLFTPNYGYTF.

The chain uses TRBV19 and TRBJ2-2; a weak D match, TRBD1 (6 bases). The length of the CDR3 is 14 residues. Germline assignment: CDR1 LNHDA and CDR2 SQIVND (reference sequence). V lost 7 bases and J lost 2, with 11 bases in between. The CDR3: CASTQGTNTGELFF. The CDR3 nucleotides read TGTGCCAGTACCCAGGGGACCAACACCGGGGAGCTGTTTTTT.

V and J are TRBV5-4 and TRBJ2-2, with D perhaps TRBD1 (5 bases). Germline CDR1 is SGHNT and CDR2 is YYREEE (reference sequence). The V gene lost 1 base and the J gene lost 6 bases, with 10 bases spanning the gap. CDR3 length: 14 residues. This CDR3 reads CASSLQGVAGELFF. CDR3 in DNA: TGTGCCAGCAGCTTGCAAGGGGTTGCCGGGGAGCTGTTTTTT.

This clone was counted a few times. This chain connects TRBV5-4 to TRBJ1-2; 7 bases are a match to TRBD1. Germline loops: CDR1 SGHNT, CDR2 YYREEE (reference sequence). The CDR3 extends over 13 amino acids. V gave up 3 bases and J gave up 7 bases; unmatched junction bases: 6. The CDR3 nucleotides are TGTGCCAGCAGCTCGCAGGGGGTAGGTGGCTACACCTTC. The encoded protein is CASSSQGVGGYTF.

This clone has just a few counts. V usage is TRBV6-1 and J usage is TRBJ2-7; TRBD1 might be the D (5 bases). The CDR3 consists of 15 residues. Trimming pared 2 bases from V and 2 bases from J, leaving 13 bases between. Per germline, CDR1 MNHNS and CDR2 SASEGT. The CDR3 sequence is CASSEKGHITYEQYF. For the CDR3, the DNA is TGTGCCAGCAGTGAAAAGGGGCACATCACCTACGAGCAGTACTTC.

This rearrangement joins TRBV15 to TRBJ2-7; a possible D gene is TRBD1 (6 bases). The CDR3 is 13 residues long. V shed 8 bases and J shed 6 bases, with 17 bases lying between them. Per germline, CDR1 LNHNV and CDR2 YYDKDF (reference sequence). CDR3 sequence: CATSRTVTSEQYF. CDR3 coding DNA: TGTGCCACCTCGAGGACAGTCACAAGCGAGCAGTACTTC.

The chain has TRBV10-2 and TRBJ1-5, with TRBD1 matching 8 bases. CDR3 size: 13 residues. CDR1 is WSHSY and CDR2 is SAAADI in the germline V gene. V dropped 8 bases and J dropped 3; count of bases not matched to a gene: 3. This CDR3 is CASWTGLNQPQHF. The CDR3 nucleotides read TGCGCCAGCTGGACAGGGCTCAATCAGCCCCAGCATTTT.

This clone was recorded a few times. V and J are TRBV2 and TRBJ1-5, with D maybe TRBD1 (5 bases). Germline V gene data show CDR1 as SNHLY and CDR2 as FYNNEI. The V end was cut by 8 bases, the J end by 11 bases, with 16 bases between. The CDR3 is 12 residues long. CDR3 nucleotide sequence: TGTGCCAGCGGGGGAGTGGGCGGGGCCCAGCATTTT. Protein product: CASGGVGGAQHF.

The genes are TRBV29-1 and TRBJ1-1; a possible D gene is TRBD1 (6 bases). This CDR3 is 13 amino acids long. Trimming cost V 3 bases and J 3 bases, with 11 bases left between them. From germline, CDR1 is SQVTM and CDR2 ANQGSEA. The CDR3: CSVETGGYTEAFF. The CDR3 DNA reads TGCAGCGTTGAGACGGGGGGCTACACTGAAGCTTTCTTT.